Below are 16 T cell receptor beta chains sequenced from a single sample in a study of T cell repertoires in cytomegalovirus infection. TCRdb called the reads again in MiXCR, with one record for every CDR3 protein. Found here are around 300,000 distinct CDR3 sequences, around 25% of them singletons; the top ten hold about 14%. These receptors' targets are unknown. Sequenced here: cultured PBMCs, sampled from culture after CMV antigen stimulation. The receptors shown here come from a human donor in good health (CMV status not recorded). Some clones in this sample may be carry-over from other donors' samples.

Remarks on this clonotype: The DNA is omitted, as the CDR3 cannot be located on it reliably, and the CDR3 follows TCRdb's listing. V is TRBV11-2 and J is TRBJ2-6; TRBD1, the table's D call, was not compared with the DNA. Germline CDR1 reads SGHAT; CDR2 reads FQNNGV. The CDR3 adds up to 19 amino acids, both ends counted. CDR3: CASSFGPGTRNSGANVLTF.

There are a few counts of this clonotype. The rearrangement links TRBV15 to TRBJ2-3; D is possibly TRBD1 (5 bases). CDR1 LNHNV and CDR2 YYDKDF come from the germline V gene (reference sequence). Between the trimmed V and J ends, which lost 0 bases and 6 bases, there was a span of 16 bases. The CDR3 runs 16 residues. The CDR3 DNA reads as TGTGCCACCAGCAGAGATAGGGGCGGTAGGGCCGATACGCAGTATTTT. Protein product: CATSRDRGGRADTQYF.

This CDR3 is CASSFQGREAFF. Written as DNA, the CDR3 is TGTGCCAGCAGCTTCCAGGGGCGTGAAGCTTTCTTT. V and J are TRBV5-6 and TRBJ1-1; possibly TRBD1 for D (6 bases). Germline values: CDR1 SGHDT, CDR2 YYEEEE. The V end lost 2 bases, the J end lost 7 bases, and 9 bases lay between the germline ends. This CDR3 is 12 amino acids long.

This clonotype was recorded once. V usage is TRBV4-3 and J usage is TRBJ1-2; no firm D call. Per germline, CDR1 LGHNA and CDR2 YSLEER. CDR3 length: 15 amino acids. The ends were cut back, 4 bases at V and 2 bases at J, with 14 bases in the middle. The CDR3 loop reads CASSRGIGQNYGYTF. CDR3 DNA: TGCGCCAGCAGCCGCGGTATCGGCCAGAACTATGGCTACACCTTC.

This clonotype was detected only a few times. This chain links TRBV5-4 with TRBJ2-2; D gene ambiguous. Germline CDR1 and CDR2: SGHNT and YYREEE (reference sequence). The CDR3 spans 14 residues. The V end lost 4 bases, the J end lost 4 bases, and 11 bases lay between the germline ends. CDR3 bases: TGTGCCAGCAGCCCTCAGGCCGTCACCGGGGAGCTGTTTTTT. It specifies CASSPQAVTGELFF.

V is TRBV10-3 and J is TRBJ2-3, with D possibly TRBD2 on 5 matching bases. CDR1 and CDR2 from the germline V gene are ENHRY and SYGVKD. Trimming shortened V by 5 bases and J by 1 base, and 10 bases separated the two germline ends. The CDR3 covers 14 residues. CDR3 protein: CAISTSFGTDTQYF. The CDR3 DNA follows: TGTGCCATCAGTACTAGTTTCGGCACAGATACGCAGTATTTT.

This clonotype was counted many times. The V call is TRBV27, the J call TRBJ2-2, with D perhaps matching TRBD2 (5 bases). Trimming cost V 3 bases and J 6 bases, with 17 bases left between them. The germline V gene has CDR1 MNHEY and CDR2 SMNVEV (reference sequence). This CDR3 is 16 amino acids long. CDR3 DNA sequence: TGTGCCAGCAGTTTGCTAGCCACCACGGTATCCGGGGAGCTGTTTTTT. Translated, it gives CASSLLATTVSGELFF.

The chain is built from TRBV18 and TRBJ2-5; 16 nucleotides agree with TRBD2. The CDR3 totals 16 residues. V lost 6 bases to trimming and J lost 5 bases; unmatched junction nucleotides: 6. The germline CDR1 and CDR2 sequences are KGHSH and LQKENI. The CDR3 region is CASSSGLAGGPETQYF. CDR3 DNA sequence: TGTGCCAGCTCGTCGGGACTAGCGGGAGGGCCTGAGACCCAGTACTTC.

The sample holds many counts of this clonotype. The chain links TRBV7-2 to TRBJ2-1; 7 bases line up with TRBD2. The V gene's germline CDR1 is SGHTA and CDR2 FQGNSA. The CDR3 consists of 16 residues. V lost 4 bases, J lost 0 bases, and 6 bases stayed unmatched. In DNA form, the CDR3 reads TGTGCCAGCAGCTCGAGCGGGGTCAGCTCCTACAATGAGCAGTTCTTC. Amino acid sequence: CASSSSGVSSYNEQFF.

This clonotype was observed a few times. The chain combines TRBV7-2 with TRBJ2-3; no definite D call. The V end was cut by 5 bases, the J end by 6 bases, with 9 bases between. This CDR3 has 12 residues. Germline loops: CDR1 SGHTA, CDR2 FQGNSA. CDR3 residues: CASSRDFDTQYF. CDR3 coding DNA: TGTGCCAGCAGCAGGGATTTCGATACGCAGTATTTT.

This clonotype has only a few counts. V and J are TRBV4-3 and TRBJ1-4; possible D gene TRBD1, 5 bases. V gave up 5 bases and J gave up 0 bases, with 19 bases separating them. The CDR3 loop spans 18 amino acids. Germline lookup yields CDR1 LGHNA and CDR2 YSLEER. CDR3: CASSNRVDGAATNEKLFF. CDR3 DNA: TGCGCCAGCAGCAACCGGGTGGATGGGGCAGCAACTAATGAAAAACTGTTTTTT.

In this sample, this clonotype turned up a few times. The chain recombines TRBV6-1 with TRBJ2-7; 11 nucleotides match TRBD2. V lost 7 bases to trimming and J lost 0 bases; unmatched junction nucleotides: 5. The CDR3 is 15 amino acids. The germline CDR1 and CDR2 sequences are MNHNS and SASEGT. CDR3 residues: CASNEGLADSYEQYF. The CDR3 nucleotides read TGTGCCAGCAACGAGGGACTAGCGGACTCCTACGAGCAGTACTTC.

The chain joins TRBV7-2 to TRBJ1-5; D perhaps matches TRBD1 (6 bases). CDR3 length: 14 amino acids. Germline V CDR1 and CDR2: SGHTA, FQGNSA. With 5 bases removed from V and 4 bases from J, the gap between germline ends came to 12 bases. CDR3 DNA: TGTGCCAGCAGCCCCGACAGGAGAAATCAGCCCCAGCATTTT. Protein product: CASSPDRRNQPQHF.

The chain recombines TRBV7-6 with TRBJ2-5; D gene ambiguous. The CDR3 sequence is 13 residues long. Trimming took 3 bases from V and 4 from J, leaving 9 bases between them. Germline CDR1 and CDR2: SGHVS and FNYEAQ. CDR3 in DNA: TGTGCCAGCAGCTTCGTGGAGTTAGAGACCCAGTACTTC. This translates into CASSFVELETQYF.

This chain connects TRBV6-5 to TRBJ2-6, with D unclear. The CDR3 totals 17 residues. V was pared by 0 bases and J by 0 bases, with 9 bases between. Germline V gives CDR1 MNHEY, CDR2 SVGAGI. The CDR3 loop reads CASSYSMGFSGANVLTF. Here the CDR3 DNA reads TGTGCCAGCAGTTACTCGATGGGGTTCTCTGGGGCCAACGTCCTGACTTTC.

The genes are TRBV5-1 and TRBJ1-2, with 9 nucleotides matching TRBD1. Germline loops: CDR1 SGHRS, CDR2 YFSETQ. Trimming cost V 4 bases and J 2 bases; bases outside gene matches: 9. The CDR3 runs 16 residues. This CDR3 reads CASSAEGTGPNYGYTF. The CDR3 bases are TGCGCCAGCAGCGCGGAAGGGACAGGGCCCAACTATGGCTACACCTTC.